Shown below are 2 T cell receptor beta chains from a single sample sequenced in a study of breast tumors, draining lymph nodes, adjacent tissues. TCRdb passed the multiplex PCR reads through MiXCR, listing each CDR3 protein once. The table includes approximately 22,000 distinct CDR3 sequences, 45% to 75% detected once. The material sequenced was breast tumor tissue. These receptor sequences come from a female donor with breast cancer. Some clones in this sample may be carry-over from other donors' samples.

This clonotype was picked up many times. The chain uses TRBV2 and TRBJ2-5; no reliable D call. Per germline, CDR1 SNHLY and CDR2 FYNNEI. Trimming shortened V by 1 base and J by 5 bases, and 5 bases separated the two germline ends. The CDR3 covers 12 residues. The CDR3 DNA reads TGTGCCAGCAGTGAAGGCTGGGAGACCCAGTACTTC. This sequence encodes CASSEGWETQYF.

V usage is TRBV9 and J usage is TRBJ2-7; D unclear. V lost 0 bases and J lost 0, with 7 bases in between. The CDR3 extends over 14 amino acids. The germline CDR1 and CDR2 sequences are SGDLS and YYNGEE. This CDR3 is CASSVGRPSYEQYF. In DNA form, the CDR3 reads TGTGCCAGCAGCGTAGGCAGGCCCTCCTACGAGCAGTACTTC.